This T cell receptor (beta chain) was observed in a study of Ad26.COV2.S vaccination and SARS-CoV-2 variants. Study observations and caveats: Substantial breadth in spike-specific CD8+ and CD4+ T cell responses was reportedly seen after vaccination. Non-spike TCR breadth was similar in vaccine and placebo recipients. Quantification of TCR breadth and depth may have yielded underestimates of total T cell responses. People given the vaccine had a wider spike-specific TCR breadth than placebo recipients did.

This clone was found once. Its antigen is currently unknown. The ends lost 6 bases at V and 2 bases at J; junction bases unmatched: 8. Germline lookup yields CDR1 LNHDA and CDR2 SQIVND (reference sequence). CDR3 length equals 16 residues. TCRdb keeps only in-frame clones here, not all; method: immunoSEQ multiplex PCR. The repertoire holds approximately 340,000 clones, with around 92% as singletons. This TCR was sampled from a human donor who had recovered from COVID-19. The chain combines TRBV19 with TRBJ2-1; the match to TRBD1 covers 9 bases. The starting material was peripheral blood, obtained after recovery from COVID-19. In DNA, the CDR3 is TGTGCCAGTAGGGACAGGGGATCCTCCGCCTACAATGAGCAGTTCTTC. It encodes CASRDRGSSAYNEQFF.